This T cell receptor beta chain was sequenced for a study of regulatory and conventional T cells in RAG deficiency. The sorted regulatory T cells were CD4+, CD25-high and CD127-low, with genomic DNA sequenced. CDR1 and CDR2 from the germline V gene are SQVTM and ANQGSEA. V was trimmed by 5 bases and J by 2 bases, leaving 12 bases between them. CDR3 size: 14 residues. Study-level findings and limits: Omenn patients showed >80% Treg-Tconv overlap and shorter CDR3 lengths.

Sequencing was performed with immunoSEQ multiplex PCR; in TCRdb, only in-frame clones are kept and a portion is missing. The sample records some 20,000 clones, approximately 86% being singletons. Regarding this clone: The antigen is unknown.

These same data were also listed under a study on regulatory T cells. That source adds: The PCR used 52 TRBV and 13 TRBJ primers.

The origin of this receptor is a human donor in good health. The sample taken for sequencing was Tregs sorted from blood. This chain uses TRBV29-1 with TRBJ2-2; D is undetermined. The CDR3 nucleotides read TGCAGCGTTAAGGCAGGTACCAACACCGGGGAGCTGTTTTTT. The encoded protein is CSVKAGTNTGELFF.